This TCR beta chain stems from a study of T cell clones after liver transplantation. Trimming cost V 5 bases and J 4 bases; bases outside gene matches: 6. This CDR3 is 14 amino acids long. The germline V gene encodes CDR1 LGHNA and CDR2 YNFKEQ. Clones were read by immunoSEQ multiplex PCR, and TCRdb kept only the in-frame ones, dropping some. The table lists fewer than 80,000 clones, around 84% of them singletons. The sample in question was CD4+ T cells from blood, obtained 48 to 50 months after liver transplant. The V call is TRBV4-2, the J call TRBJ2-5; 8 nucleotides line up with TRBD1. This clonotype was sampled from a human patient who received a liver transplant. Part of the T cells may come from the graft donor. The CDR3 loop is CASSSGQGRETQYF. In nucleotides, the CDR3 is TGTGCCAGCAGCAGCGGACAGGGCCGAGAGACCCAGTACTTC.